These 21 T cell receptor beta chains were all obtained from the same sample, sequenced in a study of breast tumors, draining lymph nodes, adjacent tissues. The lymph nodes were axillary draining lymph nodes from breast cancer patients. Via MiXCR, TCRdb re-called the multiplex PCR reads, giving one row per CDR3 protein. The sample contains about 140,000 distinct CDR3 sequences, around a third of which appear only once. The sample comprised axillary lymph node tissue. The origin of the receptors is a female donor with breast cancer. Some clones in this sample may be carry-over from other donors' samples.

This clonotype came up many times. The chain combines TRBV5-1 with TRBJ2-2, with 7 bases lining up with TRBD2. V lost 2 bases to trimming and J lost 3 bases; unmatched junction nucleotides: 4. Germline V gene lookup returns CDR1 SGHRS and CDR2 YFSETQ. The CDR3 loop spans 15 amino acids. DNA of the CDR3: TGCGCCAGCAGCTTTCAGGGAGGGTACACCGGGGAGCTGTTTTTT. Protein: CASSFQGGYTGELFF.

At least ten counts were recorded for this clonotype. The V call is TRBV7-6, the J call TRBJ1-4, with D perhaps TRBD1 (6 bases). V shed 5 bases and J shed 8 bases, with 18 bases lying between them. In germline, CDR1 is SGHVS, CDR2 FNYEAQ. There are 15 residues in the CDR3. The CDR3 is CASSLTSRGEEKLFF. The CDR3 DNA is TGTGCCAGCAGCCTAACGAGTAGGGGGGAGGAAAAACTGTTTTTT.

This clonotype was observed once. The CDR3 carries no conserved terminal phenylalanine or tryptophan, so it likely arises from a read error. The chain is built from TRBV12-3 or TRBV12-4 and TRBJ1-1, with D possibly being TRBD1 (6 bases). This CDR3 comprises 14 residues. Trimming left V 6 bases short and J 1 base short, with 12 bases between. The chain's CDR3 is CASRGWDKNTEAFC. DNA of the CDR3: TGTGCCAGCAGGGGTTGGGACAAGAACACTGAAGCTTTCTGT.

This clonotype occurred many times. The chain is built from TRBV29-1 and TRBJ2-2; 10 nucleotides align to TRBD1. Germline values: CDR1 SQVTM, CDR2 ANQGSEA. The CDR3 length is 13 residues. The V segment lost 4 bases and the J segment 7 bases; nucleotides outside the gene matches: 3. CDR3 bases: TGCAGCGTTGGGACAGGGGGGAGCGGGGAGCTGTTTTTT. It encodes CSVGTGGSGELFF.

The chain combines TRBV12-3 or TRBV12-4 with TRBJ1-1; D is perhaps TRBD1 (5 bases). V dropped 5 bases and J dropped 0 bases, with 13 bases sitting between them. The CDR3 runs to 15 residues. The CDR3: CASSPPGRMNTEAFF. The CDR3 DNA reads TGTGCCAGCAGTCCTCCAGGGAGGATGAACACTGAAGCTTTCTTT.

The chain recombines TRBV29-1 with TRBJ2-1, with a tentative D call TRBD2 (5 bases). CDR1 SQVTM and CDR2 ANQGSEA come from the germline V gene. V was shortened by 4 bases and J by 8 bases, with 9 bases between the two germline ends. This CDR3 has 11 amino acids. DNA for the CDR3: TGCAGCGTTGGGCATAGCGATGAGCAGTTCTTC. Translating it yields CSVGHSDEQFF.

In its sample, this clonotype was seen a few times. Possible read error: a much larger clone is one base away. The V and J genes are TRBV6-1 and TRBJ1-6; TRBD1 is a possible D gene (6 bases). The CDR3 has 16 residues. The germline gives CDR1 MNHNS, CDR2 SASEGT. The V and J ends lost 5 bases and 8 bases respectively, with 19 bases between them. The chain's CDR3 is CASSQVGGRIDSPLHF. In DNA form, the CDR3 reads TGTGCCAGCAGTCAAGTCGGGGGGCGGATCGATTCACCCCTCCACTTT.

The sample holds many counts of this clonotype. V usage is TRBV4-3 and J usage is TRBJ1-2; no reliable D call. CDR1 is LGHNA, CDR2 YSLEER, per germline. V was trimmed by 4 bases and J by 0 bases, leaving 12 bases between them. The CDR3 is 15 amino acids. As DNA, the CDR3 is TGCGCCAGCAGCCGCCGGGCGGACCCTAACTATGGCTACACCTTC. It codes for CASSRRADPNYGYTF.

Many counts were recorded for this clonotype. The chain couples TRBV7-2 to TRBJ2-1; D unclear. This CDR3 has 12 amino acids. V was trimmed by 2 bases and J by 5 bases, leaving 4 bases between them. CDR1 is SGHTA, CDR2 FQGNSA, per germline. DNA for the CDR3: TGTGCCAGCAGCTTAACTGACAATGAGCAGTTCTTC. Protein sequence: CASSLTDNEQFF.

Only a few counts were recorded for this clonotype. V gene TRBV5-1 combines with J gene TRBJ1-1; TRBD1 aligns across 10 bases. There are 16 residues in the CDR3. V gave up 4 bases and J gave up 6 bases; unmatched junction bases: 12. Germline lookup yields CDR1 SGHRS and CDR2 YFSETQ. The CDR3, as DNA: TGCGCCAGCAGCCTGCGGACAGGGGGGGGGGGCGCTGAAGCTTTCTTT. This gives the protein CASSLRTGGGGAEAFF.

The chain carries TRBV7-3 and TRBJ2-6; D might be TRBD1 (6 bases). The CDR3 totals 17 residues. Germline assignment: CDR1 SGHTA and CDR2 FQGTGA. V lost 5 bases and J lost 0, with 14 bases in between. The DNA of the CDR3 is TGTGCCAGCAGCGCGCCGGGACAAGGCTCTGGGGCCAACGTCCTGACTTTC. It translates to CASSAPGQGSGANVLTF.

V is TRBV2 and J is TRBJ2-1, with a weak D call TRBD2 (5 bases). From germline, CDR1 is SNHLY and CDR2 FYNNEI. This CDR3 comprises 14 residues. V dropped 4 bases and J dropped 5 bases, with 12 bases sitting between them. CDR3 sequence (DNA): TGTGCCAGCAGTGGGAGGCCAAGGGACAATGAGCAGTTCTTC. Its protein is CASSGRPRDNEQFF.

This clonotype was detected many times. Here the CDR3 reads CASSLYSSNQPQHF. In nucleotides, the CDR3 is TGTGCCAGCAGCTTATACAGTAGCAATCAGCCCCAGCATTTT. The chain carries TRBV7-2 and TRBJ1-5; unclear D gene. Germline V CDR1 and CDR2: SGHTA, FQGNSA. V was cut by 2 bases and J by 0 bases, with 5 bases left in between. The CDR3 extends over 14 amino acids.

This rearrangement joins TRBV6-4 to TRBJ2-2; D possibly corresponds to TRBD1 (5 bases). Per the germline V gene, CDR1 is MRHNA and CDR2 is SNTAGT. The CDR3 spans 15 residues. The V end was cut by 11 bases, the J end by 0 bases, with 16 bases between. The CDR3 here is CAVIWGCANTGELFF. Written as DNA, the CDR3 is TGTGCCGTCATTTGGGGCTGTGCGAACACCGGGGAGCTGTTTTTT.

In its sample, this clonotype was seen many times. The chain joins TRBV5-1 to TRBJ2-2; possibly TRBD1 for D (6 bases). Trimming pared 2 bases from V and 6 bases from J, leaving 11 bases between. Germline V CDR1 and CDR2: SGHRS, YFSETQ. CDR3 length: 14 amino acids. The CDR3 sequence is CASSFPSGAGELFF. The DNA of the CDR3 is TGCGCCAGCAGCTTCCCCTCAGGGGCCGGGGAGCTGTTTTTT. The full variable domain, its missing parts supplied by reference TRBV5-1 and TRBJ2-2, is KAGVTQTPRYLIKTRGQQVTLSCSPISGHRSVSWYQQTPGQGLQFLFEYFSETQRNKGNFPGRFSGRQFSNSRSEMNVSTLELGDSALYLCASSFPSGAGELFFGEGSRLTVL.

In the case of this clonotype: The germline gene is not matched at one end of the junction; a read error may be the cause. The rearrangement uses TRBV18 and TRBJ2-1, with 7 bases that match TRBD2. This CDR3 contains 14 residues. The germline V gene encodes CDR1 KGHSH and CDR2 LQKENI. CDR3 sequence (DNA): TGTGCCGACTCACCTCGGGGGGAGGGGAATGAGCGGTTCTTC. It encodes CADSPRGEGNERFF.

This clonotype was detected a few times. V gene TRBV27 combines with J gene TRBJ1-5, with 7 bases matching TRBD1. Germline CDR1 MNHEY, CDR2 SMNVEV (reference sequence). This CDR3 region has 14 residues. The V segment lost 2 bases and the J segment 9 bases; nucleotides outside the gene matches: 7. This CDR3 is CASSLGVQGMPQHF. CDR3 in DNA: TGTGCCAGCAGTTTAGGGGTACAGGGGATGCCCCAGCATTTT.

The V and J genes are TRBV7-2 and TRBJ1-6; D is possibly TRBD1 (5 bases). V was clipped by 5 bases and J by 3 bases, with 14 bases between them. Germline CDR1 reads SGHTA; CDR2 reads FQGNSA. The CDR3 spans 16 residues. The CDR3 is CASSARVGDYNSPLHF. CDR3 DNA: TGTGCCAGCAGCGCCCGGGTGGGGGACTATAATTCACCCCTCCACTTT.

Regarding this clonotype: The junction differs from germline at one of its ends, possibly a read error. The chain couples TRBV15 to TRBJ2-2; perhaps TRBD2 as D (5 bases). The CDR3 length is 15 residues. CDR1 LNHNV and CDR2 YYDKDF come from the germline V gene (reference sequence). As DNA, the CDR3 is TGTGCCACCAGCAGAACAAGGGATAACACCGGGGAGTTGGTTTTT. Residues: CATSRTRDNTGELVF. Filled out from reference TRBV15 and TRBJ2-2, the complete variable domain reads DAMVIQNPRYQVTQFGKPVTLSCSQTLNHNVMYWYQQKSSQAPKLLFHYYDKDFNNEADTPDNFQSRRPNTSFCFLDIRSPGLGDTAMYLCATSRTRDNTGELVFGEGSRLTVL.

This clonotype was picked up many times. This chain connects TRBV20-1 to TRBJ2-5, with a possible D match to TRBD1 (5 bases). V lost 0 bases, J lost 1 base, and 9 bases lay in between. CDR3 length equals 14 residues. Germline-derived CDR1 and CDR2 are DFQATT and SNEGSKA (reference sequence). CDR3 bases: TGCAGTGCTAGAGACCCTGGGGCCCAAGAGACCCAGTACTTC. It yields the protein CSARDPGAQETQYF.

This clonotype was seen ten or more times. The chain recombines TRBV20-1 with TRBJ1-2; possibly TRBD1 for D (6 bases). There are 13 residues in the CDR3. The germline gives CDR1 DFQATT, CDR2 SNEGSKA (reference sequence). V lost 2 bases to trimming and J lost 10 bases, with 17 bases between them. For the CDR3, the DNA is TGCAGTGCTAGACTCAGATTCACGGGGGCCTACACCTTC. This gives the protein CSARLRFTGAYTF.